This T cell receptor beta chain was identified during a study of cytomegalovirus exposure and HLA in healthy donors. Germline CDR1 reads SGDLS; CDR2 reads YYNGEE. CDR3 length: 16 residues. Trimming removed 4 bases from V and 4 bases from J, with 15 bases in between. For this clone: Its antigen is still unknown.

Study-wide findings and caveats: It was found in a later analysis that first-cohort TCR clusters tended to co-occur in the 95 to 150 validation repertoires. About 150 TCR beta chains were listed as cytomegalovirus-associated. Rare sequences made up most TCRs, while some public TCRs were found in many donors. Reportedly, cytomegalovirus status was diagnosed with high sensitivity and specificity.

Clones were sequenced by immunoSEQ multiplex PCR, and TCRdb holds only the in-frame ones, with some missing. This sample has approximately 150,000 clones, with about 89% found just once. The chain couples TRBV9 to TRBJ2-6; D is possibly TRBD1 (6 bases). This clonotype was obtained from a man younger than 30 in good health and CMV-seropositive. Sequencing used PBMCs. Here the CDR3 reads CASSLQGNTGANVLTF. CDR3 bases: TGTGCCAGCAGCCTCCAGGGGAACACAGGGGCCAACGTCCTGACTTTC. Full variable domain (missing parts from reference TRBV9 and TRBJ2-6): DSGVTQTPKHLITATGQRVTLRCSPRSGDLSVYWYQQSLDQGLQFLIQYYNGEERAKGNILERFSAQQFPDLHSELNLSSLELGDSALYFCASSLQGNTGANVLTFGAGSRLTVL.